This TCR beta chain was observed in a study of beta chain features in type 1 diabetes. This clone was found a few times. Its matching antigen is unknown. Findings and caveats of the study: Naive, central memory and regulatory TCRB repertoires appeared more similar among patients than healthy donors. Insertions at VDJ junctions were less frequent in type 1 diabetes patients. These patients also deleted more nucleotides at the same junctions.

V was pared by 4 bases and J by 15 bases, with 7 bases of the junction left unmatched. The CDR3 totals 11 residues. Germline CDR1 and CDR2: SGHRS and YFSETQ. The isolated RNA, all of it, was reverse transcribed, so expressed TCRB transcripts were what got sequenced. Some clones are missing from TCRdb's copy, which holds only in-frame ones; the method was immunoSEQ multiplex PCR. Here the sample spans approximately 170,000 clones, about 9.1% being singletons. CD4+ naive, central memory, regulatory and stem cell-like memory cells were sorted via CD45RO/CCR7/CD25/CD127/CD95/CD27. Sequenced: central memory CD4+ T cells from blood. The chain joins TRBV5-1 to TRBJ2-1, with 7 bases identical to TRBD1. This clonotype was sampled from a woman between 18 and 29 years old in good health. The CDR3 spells CASSRQGHRFF. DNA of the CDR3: TGCGCCAGCAGCAGACAGGGTCATCGGTTCTTC.